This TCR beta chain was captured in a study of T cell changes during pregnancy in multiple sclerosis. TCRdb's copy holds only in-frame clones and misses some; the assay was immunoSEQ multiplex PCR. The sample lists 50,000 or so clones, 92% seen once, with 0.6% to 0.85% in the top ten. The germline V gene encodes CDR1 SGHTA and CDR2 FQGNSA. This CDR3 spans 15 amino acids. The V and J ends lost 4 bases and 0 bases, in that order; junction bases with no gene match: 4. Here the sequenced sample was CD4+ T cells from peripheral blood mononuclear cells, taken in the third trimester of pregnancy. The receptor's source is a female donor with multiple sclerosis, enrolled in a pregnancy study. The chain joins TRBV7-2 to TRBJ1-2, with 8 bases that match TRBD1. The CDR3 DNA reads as TGTGCCAGCAGCTGGGTGGACAGGGCTAACTATGGCTACACCTTC. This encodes CASSWVDRANYGYTF. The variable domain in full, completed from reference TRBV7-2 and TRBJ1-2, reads GAGVSQSPSNKVTEKGKDVELRCDPISGHTALYWYRQSLGQGLEFLIYFQGNSAPDKSGLPSDRFSAERTGGSVSTLTIQRTQQEDSAVYLCASSWVDRANYGYTFGSGTRLTVV.